The clone carrying this T cell receptor beta chain has more than one count but fewer than ten. Its antigen is undetermined. V gave up 0 bases and J gave up 4 bases, with 4 bases separating them. Germline V CDR1 and CDR2: GTSNPN, SVGIG (reference sequence). This CDR3 has 12 amino acids. Antigen-specific CD4+ T cells were expanded with viral peptide pools in the ViraFEST assay before sequencing. It was after roughly 11 days of culture that CD4+ T cells were isolated. The vaccine given was either BNT162b2 or mRNA-1273, in two doses. This sample is drawn from a study of vaccination effects on CD4 cells after COVID-19. Libraries were prepared by immunoSEQ multiplex PCR; TCRdb keeps only in-frame clonotypes and omits some of them. The table lists some 69,000 clones, roughly 81% of them singletons.

The receptor's source is a human donor who received a COVID-19 vaccine. Sequencing used CD4+ T cells from PBMCs cultured with HCoV-229E spike peptides, obtained after COVID-19 vaccination. V is TRBV30 and J is TRBJ1-3; D remains unclear. CDR3 sequence reads: CAWSVSGNTIYF. DNA for the CDR3: TGTGCCTGGAGTGTATCCGGAAACACCATATATTTT.